The 9 T cell receptor beta chains below were found in one sample sequenced in a study of human CD8 memory T cell subsets. Construction of TCR beta libraries was accomplished by means of UMI-labeled 5' RACE. TCRdb derives one entry per CDR3 protein from the 5' RACE reads, leaving out DNA. Seen in this sample are roughly 10,000 distinct CDR3 sequences; the ten most common clones hold roughly 20%. Among CD8+ T cells, TPEX were CCR7+ PD-1+ TIGIT+ early memory cells with exhausted-like traits. Specimen: CD8+ T cells from PBMCs. The receptors shown here come from a human donor in good health.

V is TRBV3-1 and J is TRBJ1-1. The CDR3 length is 13 residues. Germline V gene data show CDR1 as LGHDT and CDR2 as YNNKEL (reference sequence). The CDR3 protein is CASSQPRDTEAFF.

The chain uses TRBV7-9 and TRBJ2-5; there is no DNA to check the TCRdb D call of TRBD1. CDR3 length: 16 amino acids. Germline V gives CDR1 SEHNR, CDR2 FQNEAQ (reference sequence). The CDR3: CASSKPGQGPGETQYF.

The chain recombines TRBV29-1 with TRBJ2-7; TCRdb's D call of TRBD2 is untestable without DNA. The germline V gene encodes CDR1 SQVTM and CDR2 ANQGSEA. This CDR3 spans 15 amino acids. The CDR3 sequence is CSVLDPFRRAYEQYF.

The rearrangement links TRBV6-5 to TRBJ1-2; checking the TCRdb D call of TRBD1 is not possible without DNA. Germline values: CDR1 MNHEY, CDR2 SVGAGI. This CDR3 has 13 residues. This chain's CDR3 is CASSYTGVYGYTF.

The chain has TRBV30 and TRBJ2-7; TCRdb calls TRBD2, which cannot be checked without DNA. The CDR3 has 13 residues. CDR1 and CDR2 (germline): GTSNPN, SVGIG (reference sequence). CDR3 amino acids: CAWAGTSYYEQYF.

This chain links TRBV28 with TRBJ1-5; the TCRdb call, TRBD1, lacks DNA for checking. This CDR3 is 13 amino acids long. Germline V gene sequence: CDR1 MDHEN, CDR2 SYDVKM. The CDR3 loop is CASMRQSNQPQHF.

The chain recombines TRBV18 with TRBJ2-1; checking the TCRdb D call of TRBD1 is not possible without DNA. Germline CDR1 KGHSH, CDR2 LQKENI. This CDR3 is built from 18 residues. CDR3 amino acids: CASSPPGTGAIVGNEQFF.

The chain carries TRBV5-5 and TRBJ2-2; TCRdb designates TRBD2, a call that cannot be tested without DNA. The CDR3 consists of 18 residues. Per the germline V gene, CDR1 is SGHKS and CDR2 is YYEKEE (reference sequence). The CDR3 loop is CASSFKLARRENTGELFF.

The gene calls are TRBV11-2 and TRBJ2-1. Germline V gene sequence: CDR1 SGHAT, CDR2 FQNNGV. There are 13 residues in the CDR3. The CDR3 sequence is CASSPRPTDEQFF.